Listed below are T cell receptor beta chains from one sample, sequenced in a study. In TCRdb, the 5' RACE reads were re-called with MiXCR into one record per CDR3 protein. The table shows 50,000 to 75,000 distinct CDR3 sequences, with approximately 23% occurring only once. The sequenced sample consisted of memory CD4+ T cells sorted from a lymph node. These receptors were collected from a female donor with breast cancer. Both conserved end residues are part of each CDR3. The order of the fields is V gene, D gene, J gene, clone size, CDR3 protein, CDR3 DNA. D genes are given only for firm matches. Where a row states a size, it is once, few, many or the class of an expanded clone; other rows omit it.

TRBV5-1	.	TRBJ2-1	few	CASSRDGLSSYNEQFF	TGCGCCAGCAGTAGGGACGGTCTCAGCTCCTACAATGAGCAGTTCTTC
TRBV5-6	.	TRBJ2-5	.	CASSLKGETQYF	TGTGCCAGCAGCTTGAAGGGAGAGACCCAGTACTTC
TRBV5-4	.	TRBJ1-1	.	CASSLDGNLNTEAFF	TGTGCCAGCAGCTTGGACGGAAACTTGAACACTGAAGCTTTCTTT
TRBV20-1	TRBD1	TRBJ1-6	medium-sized	CSARDEGRGWNSPLHF	TGCAGTGCTAGAGATGAGGGCAGGGGGTGGAATTCACCCCTCCACTTT
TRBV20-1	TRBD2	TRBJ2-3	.	CSAGIAGGFTDTQYF	TGCAGTGCTGGGATAGCGGGAGGGTTCACAGATACGCAGTATTTT
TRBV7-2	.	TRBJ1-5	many	CASSLGRTYDSNQPQHF	TGTGCCAGCAGCTTAGGGCGGACGTACGATAGCAATCAGCCCCAGCATTTT
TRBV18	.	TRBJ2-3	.	CASSPLGTDTQYF	TGTGCCAGCTCACCACTGGGCACAGATACGCAGTATTTT
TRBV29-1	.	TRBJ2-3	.	CSVEGSTDTQYF	TGCAGCGTTGAGGGCTCCACAGATACGCAGTATTTT
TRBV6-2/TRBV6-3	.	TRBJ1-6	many	CASSLRDPSSYNSPLHF	TGTGCCAGCAGCCTCCGGGACCCGAGCTCCTATAATTCACCCCTCCACTTT
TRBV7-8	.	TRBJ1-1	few	CASSLGPGHPNTEAFF	TGTGCCAGCAGCCTGGGCCCGGGACACCCTAACACTGAAGCTTTCTTT
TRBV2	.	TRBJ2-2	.	CASSDQGGTGELFF	TGTGCCAGCAGTGACCAGGGGGGAACCGGGGAGCTGTTTTTT
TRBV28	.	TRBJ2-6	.	CASSWSSGANVLTF	TGTGCCAGCAGTTGGAGCTCTGGGGCCAACGTCCTGACTTTC
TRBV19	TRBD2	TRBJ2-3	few	CASSITSGRASDTQYF	TGTGCCAGTAGTATCACCAGCGGGAGGGCATCAGATACGCAGTATTTT
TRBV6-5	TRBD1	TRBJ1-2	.	CAGTPSTGAYGYTF	TGTGCCGGCACTCCATCTACAGGGGCCTATGGCTACACCTTC
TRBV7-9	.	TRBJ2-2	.	CASSLVRGMTSTGELFF	TGTGCCAGCAGCTTAGTCCGGGGAATGACGAGCACCGGGGAGCTGTTTTTT
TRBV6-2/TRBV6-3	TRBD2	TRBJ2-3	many	CASSSIGLAGTDTQYF	TGTGCCAGCAGCTCTATTGGCTTAGCGGGAACAGATACGCAGTATTTT
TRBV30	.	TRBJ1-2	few	CAWSVQVGGRYTF	TGTGCCTGGAGTGTACAGGTCGGAGGGCGTTACACCTTC
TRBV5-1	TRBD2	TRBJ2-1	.	CASSSLAGAHNEQVF	TGCGCCAGCAGCTCCCTAGCGGGAGCCCACAATGAGCAGGTCTTC
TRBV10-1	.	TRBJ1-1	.	CARLPGQGPPRGTEAFF	TGCGCCAGGCTACCCGGGCAGGGCCCTCCCAGAGGCACTGAAGCTTTCTTT
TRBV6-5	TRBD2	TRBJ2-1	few	CASSSPGGTSGVQAQFF	TGTGCCAGCAGTTCCCCCGGGGGGACTAGCGGGGTCCAGGCGCAGTTCTTC
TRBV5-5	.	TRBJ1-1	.	CASSRQGEVTEAFF	TGTGCCAGCAGCCGACAAGGGGAGGTCACTGAAGCTTTCTTT
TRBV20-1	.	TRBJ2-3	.	CSASDRLSDTQYF	TGCAGTGCTAGCGACAGATTATCAGATACGCAGTATTTT
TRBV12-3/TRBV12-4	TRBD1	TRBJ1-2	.	CASAPSGARGTYGYTF	TGTGCCAGCGCCCCTAGCGGGGCCAGGGGGACCTATGGCTACACCTTC
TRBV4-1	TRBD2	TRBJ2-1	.	CASSRETSGTIREQFF	TGCGCCAGCAGCCGAGAAACTAGCGGGACGATTAGGGAGCAGTTCTTC
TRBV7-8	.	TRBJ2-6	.	CASTLGGANVLTF	TGTGCCAGCACCTTGGGGGGGGCCAACGTCCTGACTTTC
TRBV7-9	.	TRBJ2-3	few	CASSLARGTTDTQYF	TGTGCCAGCAGCTTAGCAAGAGGGACCACAGATACGCAGTATTTT
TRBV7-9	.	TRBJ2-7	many	CASSFAGFNEQYF	TGTGCCAGCAGCTTCGCCGGGTTTAACGAGCAGTACTTC
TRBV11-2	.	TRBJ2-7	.	CASSFQFGAHEQYF	TGTGCCAGCAGCTTCCAGTTCGGGGCCCACGAGCAGTACTTC
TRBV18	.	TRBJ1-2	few	CASSPSSTANYGYTF	TGTGCCAGCTCACCAAGCAGTACAGCGAACTATGGCTACACCTTC
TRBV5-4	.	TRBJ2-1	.	CASSHRQTYLATSSYNEQFF	TGTGCCAGCAGCCACCGACAGACCTACCTAGCAACGAGCTCCTACAATGAGCAGTTCTTC
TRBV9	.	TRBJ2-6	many	CASSAQGNAGANVLTF	TGTGCCAGCAGCGCGCAGGGGAACGCTGGGGCCAACGTCCTGACTTTC
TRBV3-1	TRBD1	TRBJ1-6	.	CASSLTGANSPLHF	TGTGCCAGCAGCTTGACAGGGGCTAATTCACCCCTCCACTTT
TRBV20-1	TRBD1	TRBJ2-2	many	CSAGRQGIIGLHNTGELFF	TGCAGTGCGGGTAGACAGGGGATCATAGGACTACACAACACCGGGGAGCTGTTTTTT
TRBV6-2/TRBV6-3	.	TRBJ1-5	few	CASSYDVQPQHF	TGTGCCAGCAGTTACGACGTTCAGCCCCAGCATTTT